The clone carrying this T cell receptor beta chain was observed at least ten times. This entry comes from a study of regulatory T cells in long-lasting Graves disease. CDR3-region Arm-PCR and iRepertoire HTBI primers produced the TCR beta libraries. TCRdb itself ran the multiplex PCR reads through MiXCR, one entry per CDR3 protein. This table has around 450,000 distinct CDR3 sequences, 15% to 20% appearing once. Regarding time point: newly diagnosed GD, antithyroid drugs for less than 3 months. The TCR library was made from RNA extracted from PBMCs. V was clipped by 3 bases and J by 1 base, with 6 bases between them. The CDR3 loop spans 12 amino acids. CDR1 is GTSNPN, CDR2 SVGIG, per germline (reference sequence). This sample was shared with a second study, whose subject was T cells in Graves' hyperthyroidism and ophthalmopathy. Turning to that study: A lack of ophthalmopathy progression within 18 months defined stable Graves' hyperthyroidism. Each patient was aged 18 to 65 and had newly diagnosed hyperthyroidism of under 2 months' duration.

The chain recombines TRBV30 with TRBJ1-1; D is unclear. This clonotype was obtained from a man aged 40-50 years with Graves disease. The material sequenced was peripheral blood mononuclear cells (PBMCs), taken at new diagnosis, from a patient treated with antithyroid drugs. CDR3 residues: CAWRQENTEAFF. Written as DNA, the CDR3 is TGTGCCTGGAGACAAGAGAACACTGAAGCTTTCTTT.